This T cell receptor beta chain was documented in a study of blood T cell repertoires in COVID-19. Study-wide background: Acute and convalescent COVID-19 samples came from the United States, Italy and Spain. Nucleic acid was either cDNA or gDNA, and it came from T cells, B-cell-depleted T cells, or PBMCs.

Authors' analysis steps: Estimation of nucleated cell counts relied on the amplification of reference gene primers. Clones were read by immunoSEQ multiplex PCR, and TCRdb kept only the in-frame ones, dropping some. Clonal size and the V and J genes are those of that table, whereas D and trimming came from the DNA. This sample has about 160,000 clones, with 82% found just once. This clone showed up just once. CDR1 and CDR2 (germline): SEHNR, FQNEAQ (reference sequence). The CDR3 loop spans 19 amino acids. The V and J ends lost 5 bases and 0 bases, in that order; junction bases with no gene match: 17. The origin of this receptor is an elderly woman with acute or convalescent COVID-19. Sequencing input: peripheral blood. The V and J genes are TRBV7-9 and TRBJ1-1; 8 nucleotides agree with TRBD1. This CDR3 is CASSRPGTGGRLMNTEAFF. CDR3 nucleotides: TGTGCCAGCAGCCGGCCGGGCACAGGGGGGCGGCTGATGAACACTGAAGCTTTCTTT.